The 32 T cell receptor beta chains in this list originate from one sample, sequenced in a study of tumor and adjacent non-tumor tissue in lung cancer. The library came from three nested PCR rounds adapted from ARM-PCR protocols. TCRdb passed the multiplex PCR reads through MiXCR, listing each CDR3 protein once. The sample carries over 110,000 distinct CDR3 sequences, around two thirds recorded once. No cell sorting was done before RNA was extracted from the tissue. The sample consisted of lung tumor tissue. These receptors were taken from a man aged 60 to 69 with small cell lung cancer.

As to this clonotype: Since a much larger clone is just one base distant, this may be a read error. The CDR3 here is CASNRGPEQFF. The CDR3 region has the DNA TGTGCCAGCAACCGTGGACCTGAGCAGTTCTTC. The chain uses TRBV7-8 and TRBJ2-1; D not certain. The CDR3 runs 11 residues. The V gene's germline CDR1 is SGHVS and CDR2 FQNEAQ. Trimming stripped 7 bases from V and 9 bases from J, with 10 bases between.

Notes on this clonotype: Since the CDR3 does not end with the conserved phenylalanine or tryptophan, this likely comes from a read error. This chain connects TRBV20-1 to TRBJ2-5, with D hard to call. CDR3 length: 14 amino acids. Germline V gives CDR1 DFQATT, CDR2 SNEGSKA (reference sequence). Trimming stripped 6 bases from V and 5 bases from J, with 19 bases between. CDR3 in amino acids: CSANLNSRRETQYL. The CDR3 nucleotides are TGCAGTGCGAACCTGAACAGTCGCCGGGAGACCCAGTACCTC.

This chain links TRBV24-1 with TRBJ2-1; D unclear. The V end lost 4 bases, the J end lost 10 bases, and 13 bases lay between the germline ends. The CDR3 length is 13 residues. Germline V gives CDR1 KGHDR, CDR2 SFDVKD. The CDR3: CATSEYITAEQFF. The CDR3 DNA is TGTGCCACCAGTGAATACATTACTGCAGAGCAGTTCTTC.

The CDR3 sequence is CNADGCAGENYNEQFF. CDR3 DNA: TGCAATGCCGATGGCTGTGCGGGAGAGAACTACAATGAGCAGTTCTTC. The rearrangement uses TRBV20-1 and TRBJ2-1; TRBD2 matches 7 bases. The germline V gene has CDR1 DFQATT and CDR2 SNEGSKA (reference sequence). CDR3 length: 16 residues.

This clonotype has a count of ten or more. The gene calls are TRBV4-2 and TRBJ1-5, with 9 bases identical to TRBD1. This CDR3 has 15 residues. Germline trimming cut 2 bases from V and 6 bases from J; bases unmatched to any gene: 5. Germline CDR1 is LGHNA and CDR2 is YNFKEQ. CDR3 sequence reads: CASSQTGTGSQPQHF. CDR3 DNA sequence: TGTGCCAGCAGCCAAACCGGGACAGGGAGTCAGCCCCAGCATTTT.

About this clonotype: This may stem from a read error, because a much larger clone lies one nucleotide away. The rearrangement uses TRBV10-3 and TRBJ2-5; possibly TRBD1 or TRBD2 for D (6 bases each). Looked up from germline, CDR1 is ENHRY and CDR2 is SYGVKD. This CDR3 has 17 amino acids. V lost 0 bases and J 3 bases, leaving 17 bases between the germline ends. DNA of the CDR3: TGTGCCATCAGTGAGTCGGGCACGGGGGCCGGAAAAGAGACCCAGTACTTC. Translated: CAISESGTGAGKETQYF.

In the case of this clonotype: The junction shows a germline mismatch at one end, possibly a read error. The chain joins TRBV5-5 to TRBJ2-5; D perhaps matches TRBD1 (5 bases). CDR1 is SGHKS, CDR2 YYEKEE, per germline (reference sequence). This CDR3 is built from 14 residues. CDR3 sequence: CASSRAGQEETHYF. CDR3 DNA: TGTGCTAGCAGCCGGGCAGGGCAAGAGGAGACTCACTACTTC.

On this clonotype: The CDR3 does not end in the conserved phenylalanine or tryptophan, so this is likely a read error. The limits of the CDR3 on the DNA are not certain, so only TCRdb's listed CDR3 is given. This chain uses TRBV14 with TRBJ1-1. Counting both end residues, the CDR3 totals 13 amino acids. Germline V lookup: CDR1 SGHDN, CDR2 FVKESK. This CDR3 is CANRQLMNTEASI.

Notes on this clonotype: Its ends do not fully match the called genes, so a read error is possible. This sequence joins TRBV5-1 and TRBJ1-1; TRBD1 matches at 7 bases. CDR1 is SGHRS, CDR2 YFSETQ, per germline. This CDR3 region has 15 residues. As DNA, the CDR3 is TGCGCCAGCAGCTTGGCACAGGGGATGAACACTGAAGCTTCCTTT. This sequence encodes CASSLAQGMNTEASF.

The chain has TRBV13 and TRBJ2-3; D is uncertain. V shed 5 bases and J shed 9 bases, with 12 bases lying between them. Germline CDR1 PRHDT, CDR2 FYEKMQ (reference sequence). The CDR3 has 12 amino acids. CDR3 protein: CASSPKIDTQYF. CDR3 nucleotides: TGTGCCAGCAGCCCGAAAATAGACACGCAGTATTTT. The full variable domain, completed using reference TRBV13 and TRBJ2-3, is AAGVIQSPRHLIKEKRETATLKCYPIPRHDTVYWYQQGPGQDPQFLISFYEKMQSDKGSIPDRFSAQQFSDYHSELNMSSLELGDSALYFCASSPKIDTQYFGPGTRLTVL.

On this clonotype: Just one base apart from a much larger clone, this may be a read error. CDR3 nucleotides: TGTGCCAGCAATCAGCGGGCAGGGCGGATTGGTCCACCCCTCCACTTT. Its translation: CASNQRAGRIGPPLHF. This sequence joins TRBV6-1 and TRBJ1-6, with a weak D call TRBD1 (5 bases). The CDR3 is made up of 16 amino acids. V was shortened by 7 bases and J by 11 bases, with 24 bases between the two germline ends. Germline V gene data show CDR1 as MNHNS and CDR2 as SASEGT.

Turning to this clonotype: A much larger clone is a single base away; this may be a read error. The rearrangement links TRBV29-1 to TRBJ1-1; TRBD1 is a possible D gene (5 bases). The CDR3 covers 13 residues. Per germline, CDR1 SQVTM and CDR2 ANQGSEA. CDR3 sequence reads: CRVVGQMNTEAFF. The CDR3 DNA reads TGCAGGGTTGTGGGGCAGATGAACACTGAAGCTTTCTTT.

This clonotype has only a few counts. This chain links TRBV20-1 with TRBJ2-5, with TRBD1 as a possible D gene (5 bases). Per germline, CDR1 DFQATT and CDR2 SNEGSKA (reference sequence). The V gene lost 0 bases and the J gene lost 5 bases, with 13 bases spanning the gap. This CDR3 contains 14 residues. CDR3 loop: CSAREPRVGETQYF. The CDR3 DNA reads TGCAGTGCTAGAGAGCCCAGGGTAGGGGAGACCCAGTACTTC.

The J gene is TRBJ2-3, the V gene TRBV6-1; D possibly corresponds to TRBD1 (6 bases). The V end was cut by 8 bases, the J end by 3 bases, with 15 bases between. Per the germline V gene, CDR1 is MNHNS and CDR2 is SASEGT. The CDR3 covers 14 residues. The CDR3 DNA is TGTGCCAGCCTTGAAAGGGGGAAGACAGATACGCAGTATTTT. Its translation is CASLERGKTDTQYF.

Worth noting for this clonotype: A junction boundary mismatches the germline segment, possibly from a read error. This rearrangement joins TRBV4-2 to TRBJ2-2; D is undetermined. The CDR3 contains 13 residues. Germline-derived CDR1 and CDR2 are LGHNA and YNFKEQ. The CDR3 DNA sequence: TGTTCCAGCAGCGTATATGAAGCCGGGGAGCTGTTTTTT. Translation: CSSSVYEAGELFF.

This clonotype was detected once. The rearrangement joins TRBV11-3 to TRBJ2-2; tentatively, D is TRBD2 (6 bases). CDR3 length: 15 amino acids. The V gene lost 10 bases and the J gene lost 6 bases, with 21 bases spanning the gap. The V gene's germline CDR1 is SGHNT and CDR2 YENEEA. The CDR3 sequence is CAIKAGRATAGELFF. The DNA for the CDR3 is TGTGCCATCAAGGCGGGACGAGCGACTGCCGGGGAGCTGTTTTTT.

The gene calls are TRBV5-5 and TRBJ1-1; D not certain. V lost 3 bases and J lost 9, with 12 bases in between. The CDR3 is 12 residues long. CDR1 and CDR2 (germline): SGHKS, YYEKEE (reference sequence). The chain's CDR3 is CASSYGHSKAFF. The CDR3 region has the DNA TGTGCCAGCAGCTATGGGCACAGTAAAGCTTTCTTT.

To note about this clonotype: This could be a read error, since a much larger clone is one nucleotide away. V and J are TRBV20-1 and TRBJ1-1; perhaps TRBD1 as D (5 bases). CDR3 size: 12 residues. CDR1 DFQATT and CDR2 SNEGSKA come from the germline V gene (reference sequence). The CDR3 bases are TGCGGTGCCGGGGGGGTGAACACTGAAGCTTTCTTT. Translating it yields CGAGGVNTEAFF.

To note about this clonotype: As the CDR3 is not closed by the conserved phenylalanine or tryptophan, this likely results from a read error. This chain connects TRBV11-1 to TRBJ2-1, with 8 positions matching TRBD1. The CDR3 length is 16 residues. CDR1 and CDR2 (germline): SGHAT, FQDESV (reference sequence). In nucleotides, the CDR3 is TGTGTCAGCAGCTCCCGGGACAGGCTCGACTACAATGAGCAGTTCTTG. Encoded protein: CVSSSRDRLDYNEQFL.

The V gene is TRBV20-1, the J gene TRBJ2-7; a weak D match, TRBD2 (5 bases). Germline V gene sequence: CDR1 DFQATT, CDR2 SNEGSKA (reference sequence). The CDR3 is 13 amino acids. V gave up 1 base and J gave up 6 bases, with 13 bases separating them. CDR3 coding DNA: TGCAGTGCTAGAGGGATTGGAGGCGGCGAGCAGTACGTC. Amino acids: CSARGIGGGEQYV.

This chain joins TRBV29-1 and TRBJ2-1; D may be TRBD1 or TRBD2 (5 bases each). Germline lookup yields CDR1 SQVTM and CDR2 ANQGSEA. This CDR3 is built from 10 residues. The ends were cut back, 7 bases at V and 7 bases at J, with 8 bases in the middle. As DNA, the CDR3 is TGCAGCGCCGAGGGGAATGAGCAGTTCTTC. Protein: CSAEGNEQFF.

The chain couples TRBV18 to TRBJ2-3, with 7 bases fitting TRBD2. V was clipped by 2 bases and J by 4 bases; unmatched bases: 6. The CDR3 contains 15 residues. CDR1 and CDR2 from the germline V gene are KGHSH and LQKENI. The CDR3 bases are TGTGCCAGCTCACCAGGACTAGGCGAGGCAGATACGCAGTATTTT. Amino acids: CASSPGLGEADTQYF.

Worth noting for this clonotype: At one end, the junction sequence differs from germline, possibly due to a read error. The chain uses TRBV11-2 and TRBJ2-3; 7 positions agree with TRBD2. This CDR3 comprises 15 residues. Germline CDR1 is SGHAT and CDR2 is FQNNGV. The CDR3 DNA sequence: TGTGTCAGCAGCTCCCCGGGGGGTCGCTCCGATACGCAGTATTTT. Amino acid sequence: CVSSSPGGRSDTQYF.

With respect to this clonotype: A single base separates this from a much larger clone, so it may be a read error. CDR3 coding DNA: TGCAGTACTAGCCAGGGGTCCACAGATACGCAGTATTTT. This translates into CSTSQGSTDTQYF. This rearrangement joins TRBV20-1 to TRBJ2-3, with D perhaps TRBD1 or TRBD2 (6 bases each). Germline V lookup: CDR1 DFQATT, CDR2 SNEGSKA (reference sequence). The CDR3 runs 13 residues.

A note on this clonotype: Mismatch with germline at one junction end may stem from a read error. This chain links TRBV11-2 with TRBJ2-3; 9 positions agree with TRBD2. The CDR3 spans 15 residues. Germline V gene lookup returns CDR1 SGHAT and CDR2 FQNNGV. CDR3 bases: TGTGCCAGCAGCTTCGGCGGGAGGGCCACAGATACGCTGTATTTT. As protein: CASSFGGRATDTLYF.

This clonotype was detected once. This is likely a read error, given that the CDR3 carries no conserved phenylalanine or tryptophan at its end. The chain links TRBV5-1 to TRBJ2-3; TRBD2 aligns across 14 bases. The germline gives CDR1 SGHRS, CDR2 YFSETQ. J was trimmed by 6 bases and V by 4 bases; bases with no gene match: 10. This CDR3 comprises 17 residues. DNA of the CDR3: TGCGCCAGCAGCGGGGGACTAGCGGGAGTCACCGCGGATACGCAGTATTAT. This sequence encodes CASSGGLAGVTADTQYY.

Comments on this clonotype: It may be a read error: a sequence one base away is much more abundant. The chain uses TRBV6-1 and TRBJ1-1; D is unresolved. CDR1 MNHNS and CDR2 SASEGT come from the germline V gene. The CDR3 length is 15 residues. The V end was cut by 6 bases, the J end by 1 base, with 15 bases between. CDR3 in amino acids: CASSDAGRENTEAFF. CDR3 DNA sequence: TGTGCCAGCAGCGATGCGGGGAGGGAGAACACTGAAGCTTTCTTT.

Points on this clonotype: Since no conserved phenylalanine or tryptophan closes the CDR3, a read error is the likely cause. The limits of the CDR3 on the DNA are not certain, so only TCRdb's listed CDR3 is given. CDR3 amino acids: CASSPRGGADEKLFY. This rearrangement joins TRBV11-2 to TRBJ1-4; the DNA was not used to check the table's D call, TRBD1. The CDR3 is 15 amino acids long, termini counted. Germline-derived CDR1 and CDR2 are SGHAT and FQNNGV.

A remark on this clonotype: A read error may be the cause here, since a much bigger clone is one base away. The chain links TRBV20-1 to TRBJ1-2; TRBD1 aligns across 7 bases. This CDR3 is 14 amino acids long. Germline V gene sequence: CDR1 DFQATT, CDR2 SNEGSKA (reference sequence). CDR3 in DNA: TGCGGTGCTAGAGATAACCAGGGGGACTATGGCTACACCTTC. This encodes CGARDNQGDYGYTF.

The chain carries TRBV20-1 and TRBJ1-1; D call uncertain. Germline CDR1 and CDR2: DFQATT and SNEGSKA (reference sequence). The CDR3 length is 15 residues. Deletions cut 6 bases from V and 8 bases from J, with 25 bases between. The CDR3 coding sequence is TGCAGTGCCGTGGGATCCGAGACCGCGGCTACCGAAGCTTTCTTT. Amino acids: CSAVGSETAATEAFF.

As to this clonotype: At one end, the junction sequence differs from germline, possibly due to a read error. The rearrangement links TRBV6-1 to TRBJ1-2; tentatively, D is TRBD1 (5 bases). The CDR3 length is 13 residues. The germline CDR1 and CDR2 sequences are MNHNS and SASEGT. Here the CDR3 reads CASSVRANYSYTF. DNA of the CDR3: TGTGCCAGCAGCGTCAGGGCCAACTATAGCTACACCTTC.

The chain joins TRBV5-1 to TRBJ1-2; TRBD1 is a possible D gene (5 bases). This CDR3 comprises 14 residues. Germline V gene lookup returns CDR1 SGHRS and CDR2 YFSETQ. V lost 0 bases and J lost 4, with 10 bases in between. The CDR3 sequence: CASSLDAGPYGYTF. CDR3 in DNA: TGCGCCAGCAGCTTGGATGCAGGGCCCTATGGCTACACCTTC. Based on the CDR3 plus reference TRBV5-1 and TRBJ1-2, the full variable domain is KAGVTQTPRYLIKTRGQQVTLSCSPISGHRSVSWYQQTPGQGLQFLFEYFSETQRNKGNFPGRFSGRQFSNSRSEMNVSTLELGDSALYLCASSLDAGPYGYTFGSGTRLTVV.